Presented here are 15 T cell receptor beta chains from one specimen sequenced in a study of blood T cell repertoires in COVID-19. Generated by immunoSEQ multiplex PCR, the TCRdb table keeps only in-frame clones and is missing some. The table has under 300,000 clones, 70% to 85% seen once; the top ten hold approximately 16%. The specimen sequenced was PBMCs or T cells enriched from blood (not recorded which). The receptors were gathered from a man between 35 and 55 years old who had recovered from COVID-19.

The chain recombines TRBV19 with TRBJ1-2; D unresolved. The germline V gene has CDR1 LNHDA and CDR2 SQIVND (reference sequence). The germline V and J ends were trimmed by 7 bases and 4 bases, with 10 bases remaining between them. This CDR3 has 12 amino acids. The DNA for the CDR3 is TGTGCCAGTATGACTATAACCTATGGCTACACCTTC. Protein product: CASMTITYGYTF.

V is TRBV7-9 and J is TRBJ2-7; 8 bases are shared with TRBD2. Trimming took 1 base from V and 5 from J; bases not matched to a gene: 4. CDR1 is SEHNR and CDR2 is FQNEAQ in the germline V gene (reference sequence). There are 14 residues in the CDR3. The CDR3 DNA sequence: TGTGCCAGCAGCTTAGATTCCGGGAGGGACGAGCAGTACTTC. Its translation is CASSLDSGRDEQYF.

This chain uses TRBV27 with TRBJ1-1; D is unresolved. V dropped 5 bases and J dropped 0 bases, with 16 bases sitting between them. The CDR3 loop spans 16 amino acids. The germline gives CDR1 MNHEY, CDR2 SMNVEV (reference sequence). CDR3 region: CASSALRRELNTEAFF. In DNA, the CDR3 is TGTGCCAGCAGTGCCCTCCGTCGGGAGTTGAACACTGAAGCTTTCTTT.

This chain uses TRBV9 with TRBJ2-5; 7 nucleotides line up with TRBD2. CDR3 length: 15 amino acids. Germline V lookup: CDR1 SGDLS, CDR2 YYNGEE. J gave up 2 bases and V 0 bases, and 4 bases lay outside the gene matches. CDR3 residues: CASSVGRGEQETQYF. The CDR3, as DNA: TGTGCCAGCAGCGTAGGTCGGGGGGAACAAGAGACCCAGTACTTC.

The V and J genes are TRBV10-3 and TRBJ2-5, with TRBD2 identical over 10 bases. J lost 2 bases, V lost 10 bases, and 7 bases had no gene match. The CDR3 extends over 14 amino acids. Per germline, CDR1 ENHRY and CDR2 SYGVKD. CDR3 coding DNA: TGTGCCACCACGAGGACTAGCGGTCAAGAGACCCAGTACTTC. Translation gives CATTRTSGQETQYF.

The chain uses TRBV11-1 and TRBJ2-2; 8 bases match TRBD2. This CDR3 is 15 amino acids long. V dropped 6 bases and J dropped 6; count of bases not matched to a gene: 9. The V gene's germline CDR1 is SGHAT and CDR2 FQDESV (reference sequence). CDR3 sequence: CASSLGAGVSGELFF. CDR3 DNA sequence: TGTGCCAGCAGTCTGGGAGCGGGAGTGTCCGGGGAGCTGTTTTTT.

The CDR3 region is CASRDLDGRNQPQHF. The DNA of the CDR3 is TGTGCCAGCAGGGACTTGGACGGCAGAAATCAGCCCCAGCATTTT. J is TRBJ1-5 and V is TRBV6-6; no reliable D call. V dropped 6 bases and J dropped 4 bases, with 16 bases sitting between them. Germline loops: CDR1 MNHNY, CDR2 SVGAGI (reference sequence). CDR3 size: 15 residues.

The chain combines TRBV25-1 with TRBJ1-1, with D uncertain. The ends were cut back, 0 bases at V and 2 bases at J, with 16 bases in the middle. Germline V gene lookup returns CDR1 MGHDK and CDR2 SYGVNS. The CDR3 runs 17 residues. The CDR3 spells CASSEYGGNNRNTEAFF. The CDR3 nucleotides read TGTGCCAGCAGTGAATACGGAGGGAATAACAGAAACACTGAAGCTTTCTTT.

The chain combines TRBV19 with TRBJ2-2; the D is unclear. The V end lost 7 bases, the J end lost 7 bases, and 13 bases lay between the germline ends. The germline V gene encodes CDR1 LNHDA and CDR2 SQIVND (reference sequence). The CDR3 covers 13 residues. For the CDR3, the DNA is TGTGCCAGTACCGAAAACCTCTACGGGGAGCTGTTTTTT. Encoded protein: CASTENLYGELFF.

A few counts support this clone. This sequence joins TRBV10-3 and TRBJ2-1; 9 bases are a match to TRBD1. The ends lost 7 bases at V and 10 bases at J; junction bases unmatched: 8. CDR1 ENHRY and CDR2 SYGVKD come from the germline V gene. This CDR3 contains 13 residues. This CDR3 is CAIIPGQGQEQFF. Written as DNA, the CDR3 is TGTGCCATCATCCCGGGACAGGGTCAAGAGCAGTTCTTC.

This chain joins TRBV10-3 and TRBJ1-5, with TRBD1 matching 8 bases. Germline V lookup: CDR1 ENHRY, CDR2 SYGVKD. V shed 2 bases, J shed 5 bases, and the junction held 2 bases outside the gene matches. The CDR3 has 14 residues. The CDR3 sequence is CAISEGQGDQPQHF. DNA for the CDR3: TGTGCCATCAGTGAGGGACAGGGAGATCAGCCCCAGCATTTT.

The chain uses TRBV3-1 (or the pseudogene TRBV3-2) and TRBJ2-1; D is possibly TRBD1 (6 bases). This CDR3 comprises 16 residues. Between the trimmed V and J ends, which lost 0 bases and 3 bases, there was a span of 12 bases. Germline CDR1 reads LGHDT; CDR2 reads YNNKEL (reference sequence). This chain's CDR3 is CASSQDLGAVYNEQFF. The CDR3 DNA reads TGTGCCAGCAGCCAAGATTTGGGGGCGGTCTACAATGAGCAGTTCTTC.

This chain joins TRBV3-1 (or the pseudogene TRBV3-2) and TRBJ1-1; D remains unclear. Trimming removed 2 bases from V and 4 bases from J, with 8 bases in between. From germline, CDR1 is LGHDT and CDR2 YNNKEL (reference sequence). This CDR3 comprises 13 residues. CDR3 in DNA: TGTGCCAGCAGCCAATCAACGGGCACTGAAGCTTTCTTT. Residues: CASSQSTGTEAFF.

V usage is TRBV29-1 and J usage is TRBJ2-5, with 10 bases fitting TRBD1. This CDR3 comprises 14 residues. The V segment lost 5 bases and the J segment 5 bases; nucleotides outside the gene matches: 8. The germline V gene has CDR1 SQVTM and CDR2 ANQGSEA. For the CDR3, the DNA is TGCAGCGTTCTCCGGGACAGGGGTGGGGAGACCCAGTACTTC. Encoded protein: CSVLRDRGGETQYF.

The chain uses TRBV7-6 and TRBJ2-3; 12 bases fit TRBD2. Looked up from germline, CDR1 is SGHVS and CDR2 is FNYEAQ. This CDR3 comprises 15 residues. Unmatched junction bases numbered 8, after V lost 2 bases and J lost 11 bases. CDR3 DNA: TGTGCCAGCAGCTTATCTCCTAGCGGGGGGGCGAGGCAGTATTTT. It translates to CASSLSPSGGARQYF. The variable domain in full, completed from reference TRBV7-6 and TRBJ2-3, reads GAGVSQSPRYKVTKRGQDVALRCDPISGHVSLYWYRQALGQGPEFLTYFNYEAQQDKSGLPNDRFSAERPEGSISTLTIQRTEQRDSAMYRCASSLSPSGGARQYFGPGTRLTVL.